These 22 T cell receptor beta chains were all obtained from the same sample, sequenced in a study of cytomegalovirus exposure and HLA in healthy donors. In the PCR, 60 Vbeta and 13 Jbeta primers were used. TCRdb's copy holds only in-frame clones and misses some; the assay was immunoSEQ multiplex PCR. This repertoire includes about 160,000 clones. The source material was PBMCs. These receptors all stem from a woman aged 60-75 years in good health and CMV-seronegative.

This chain joins TRBV10-3 and TRBJ2-7; 10 bases are a match to TRBD1. Unmatched junction bases numbered 8, after V lost 6 bases and J lost 6 bases. Germline CDR1 is ENHRY and CDR2 is SYGVKD. The CDR3 consists of 14 residues. The CDR3 DNA sequence: TGTGCCATCAGAATCGGGACAGGGGAGCGCGAGCAGTACTTC. This translates into CAIRIGTGEREQYF.

The rearrangement joins TRBV21-1 to TRBJ1-6; the table assigns TRBD1, which was not confirmed against the DNA. TRBV21-1 represents a pseudogene. The CDR3 runs 16 residues. The CDR3 sequence: CASRPGQSSYNSPLHF. CDR3 DNA sequence: TGTGCCAGCAGGCCGGGACAGAGCTCCTATAATTCACCCCTCCACTTT.

The chain employs TRBV6-5 and TRBJ1-2; D remains ambiguous. V lost 10 bases to trimming and J lost 2 bases, with 14 bases between them. CDR1 is MNHEY, CDR2 SVGAGI, per germline. The CDR3 has 13 amino acids. The CDR3 DNA follows: TGTGCCACGCGGAGGACGGTAAACTATGGCTACACCTTC. Its translation is CATRRTVNYGYTF.

The chain employs TRBV6-5 and TRBJ1-1; the match to TRBD1 covers 8 bases. V trimming: 11 bases; J trimming: 0 bases; junction bases outside the gene matches: 5. The V gene's germline CDR1 is MNHEY and CDR2 SVGAGI. The CDR3 loop spans 13 amino acids. CDR3: CAVRDRMNTEAFF. The CDR3 nucleotides read TGTGCCGTCCGGGACAGGATGAACACTGAAGCTTTCTTT.

The CDR3 sequence is CASSYSRLAGGFETQYF. The DNA of the CDR3 is TGTGCCAGCAGTTACTCCCGTTTAGCGGGAGGGTTTGAGACCCAGTACTTC. The chain is built from TRBV6-7 and TRBJ2-5, with TRBD2 matching over 11 bases. Being an ORF, TRBV6-7 has a function that is uncertain. CDR3 length: 17 amino acids. V lost 0 bases, J lost 5 bases, and 8 bases stayed unmatched.

This rearrangement joins TRBV2 to TRBJ2-4; 8 bases map to TRBD1. The V segment lost 6 bases and the J segment 8 bases; nucleotides outside the gene matches: 15. The CDR3 loop spans 16 amino acids. Germline V gene sequence: CDR1 SNHLY, CDR2 FYNNEI. The CDR3: CASSVGQGDRFDIQYF. As DNA, the CDR3 is TGTGCCAGCAGCGTTGGACAGGGTGATAGGTTTGACATTCAGTACTTC.

The chain employs TRBV7-9 and TRBJ2-7; D is possibly TRBD2 (5 bases). This CDR3 region has 13 residues. Trimming removed 5 bases at V and 4 bases at J, with 12 bases between. Germline V lookup: CDR1 SEHNR, CDR2 FQNEAQ (reference sequence). CDR3 protein: CASSRSGVYEQYF. The CDR3 nucleotides read TGTGCCAGCAGCCGCTCCGGGGTATACGAGCAGTACTTC. The whole variable domain, remainder taken from reference TRBV7-9 and TRBJ2-7, is DTGVSQNPRHKITKRGQNVTFRCDPISEHNRLYWYRQTLGQGPEFLTYFQNEAQLEKSRLLSDRFSAERPKGSFSTLEIQRTEQGDSAMYLCASSRSGVYEQYFGPGTRLTVT.

This chain links TRBV6-5 with TRBJ1-5, with 9 bases aligning to TRBD1. With 3 bases clipped from V and 2 bases from J, the junction kept 5 bases outside the gene matches. This CDR3 spans 16 amino acids. CDR1 MNHEY and CDR2 SVGAGI come from the germline V gene. The CDR3 DNA sequence: TGTGCCAGCAGTTATTCGGGACAGGGACGCAATCAGCCCCAGCATTTT. This gives the protein CASSYSGQGRNQPQHF.

This chain connects TRBV27 to TRBJ2-1; 8 nucleotides align to TRBD2. Unmatched junction bases numbered 6, after V lost 1 base and J lost 1 base. This CDR3 is 17 amino acids long. Germline-derived CDR1 and CDR2 are MNHEY and SMNVEV (reference sequence). This chain's CDR3 is CASSLLPGRGSYNEQFF. The CDR3 coding sequence is TGTGCCAGCAGTTTATTGCCCGGGAGGGGTTCCTACAATGAGCAGTTCTTC.

The chain's CDR3 is CASSLRQGGNYGYTF. CDR3 sequence (DNA): TGTGCCAGCTCGCTAAGACAGGGAGGCAACTATGGCTACACCTTC. V and J are TRBV18 and TRBJ1-2; 7 bases are shared with TRBD1. With 6 bases clipped from V and 2 bases from J, the junction kept 9 bases outside the gene matches. Germline values: CDR1 KGHSH, CDR2 LQKENI. This CDR3 comprises 15 residues.

The V call is TRBV5-1, the J call TRBJ2-7; D might be TRBD1 (5 bases). The length of the CDR3 is 13 residues. V lost 2 bases and J lost 3, with 9 bases in between. CDR1 SGHRS and CDR2 YFSETQ come from the germline V gene. CDR3 loop: CASSFSGNYEQYF. CDR3 in DNA: TGCGCCAGCAGCTTTTCAGGGAACTACGAGCAGTACTTC.

This chain joins TRBV6-5 and TRBJ1-5, with 11 bases that match TRBD1. The CDR3 loop spans 15 amino acids. Trimming removed 6 bases from V and 5 bases from J; junction bases left unmatched: 6. Germline V gene data show CDR1 as MNHEY and CDR2 as SVGAGI. CDR3 nucleotide sequence: TGTGCCAGCAGCCCAGGACAGGGGGCGCATCAGCCCCAGCATTTT. It specifies CASSPGQGAHQPQHF.

The chain is built from TRBV6-1 and TRBJ2-5; D is possibly TRBD1 (5 bases). The DNA end is more similar to TRBJ2-7, so the J call may be wrong. Germline CDR1 and CDR2: MNHNS and SASEGT. CDR3 size: 12 residues. CDR3 sequence (DNA): TGTGCCAGCAACCAGGGCCCCTACGAGCAGTACTTC. Its translation is CASNQGPYEQYF.

This chain joins TRBV10-3 and TRBJ2-1; D uncertain. Germline CDR1 ENHRY, CDR2 SYGVKD. The CDR3 is 12 residues long. V gave up 10 bases and J gave up 4 bases, with 11 bases separating them. The CDR3 is CATGPHYNEQFF. The CDR3 nucleotides read TGTGCCACGGGTCCCCATTACAATGAGCAGTTCTTC.

V gene TRBV18 combines with J gene TRBJ2-1; 12 nucleotides match TRBD2. Looked up from germline, CDR1 is KGHSH and CDR2 is LQKENI. CDR3 length equals 15 residues. V was clipped by 2 bases and J by 9 bases; unmatched bases: 5. CDR3 coding DNA: TGTGCCAGCTCACCAATTGGACTAGCGGGGACTGAGCAGTTCTTC. Protein: CASSPIGLAGTEQFF.

The V and J genes are TRBV28 and TRBJ1-5; possible D gene TRBD1, 5 bases. The CDR3 covers 16 residues. V dropped 2 bases and J dropped 5 bases, with 16 bases sitting between them. Germline V gene sequence: CDR1 MDHEN, CDR2 SYDVKM. The CDR3 nucleotides are TGTGCCAGCAGTTTAACGGGTAGGGGCTATTATCAGCCCCAGCATTTT. It specifies CASSLTGRGYYQPQHF.

The gene calls are TRBV5-6 and TRBJ2-7; 9 nucleotides align to TRBD1. The V gene end was trimmed by 4 bases and the J gene end by 2 bases; junction bases not matched to a gene: 7. Germline V gives CDR1 SGHDT, CDR2 YYEEEE. CDR3 length: 15 residues. The CDR3 coding sequence is TGTGCCAGCAGCACTCCGGGACAGGGTACCTACGAGCAGTACTTC. Residues: CASSTPGQGTYEQYF.

This sequence joins TRBV6-5 and TRBJ2-3; maybe TRBD2 (5 bases). The CDR3 is 14 amino acids. The germline gives CDR1 MNHEY, CDR2 SVGAGI. Trimming took off 5 bases at V and 7 bases at J, with 16 bases between the two ends. Here the CDR3 reads CASSNNGGQYTQYF. The CDR3, as DNA: TGTGCCAGCAGTAACAATGGCGGGCAGTATACGCAGTATTTT.

This chain joins TRBV5-4 and TRBJ1-1; a weak D match, TRBD1 (6 bases). The CDR3 spans 16 residues. Germline lookup yields CDR1 SGHNT and CDR2 YYREEE (reference sequence). V lost 2 bases, J lost 10 bases, and 24 bases lay in between. The CDR3 reads CASSFAQTGGAGSAFF. The CDR3 nucleotides are TGTGCCAGCAGCTTCGCCCAAACTGGGGGGGCGGGGTCAGCTTTCTTT.

The genes are TRBV5-4 and TRBJ2-1, with a possible D match to TRBD2 (5 bases). The CDR3 has 15 residues. Germline V lookup: CDR1 SGHNT, CDR2 YYREEE (reference sequence). The ends were cut back, 0 bases at V and 6 bases at J, with 13 bases in the middle. CDR3 loop: CASSLELEKANEQFF. The CDR3 nucleotides are TGTGCCAGCAGCTTGGAACTAGAGAAAGCCAATGAGCAGTTCTTC.

V and J are TRBV5-4 and TRBJ1-1, with 7 bases matching TRBD1. V lost 4 bases to trimming and J lost 4 bases; unmatched junction nucleotides: 4. The CDR3 has 13 residues. Germline V gene lookup returns CDR1 SGHNT and CDR2 YYREEE (reference sequence). In DNA form, the CDR3 reads TGTGCCAGCAGCGAGGGGGCTCTCACTGAAGCTTTCTTT. As protein: CASSEGALTEAFF.

This chain connects TRBV27 to TRBJ2-7, with 8 bases matching TRBD1. CDR1 is MNHEY, CDR2 SMNVEV, per germline (reference sequence). This CDR3 is built from 17 residues. V shed 2 bases and J 3 bases; nucleotides not matched to a gene: 12. CDR3 nucleotides: TGTGCCAGCAGTTTACCCGGGACAGGTATCCCGTTCTACGAGCAGTACTTC. This sequence encodes CASSLPGTGIPFYEQYF.